This T cell receptor (beta chain) emerged from a study of blood T cell repertoires in COVID-19. About the research overall: Spain, Italy and the United States supplied samples that represented acute and convalescent COVID-19.

Authors' processing steps: By means of reference gene primer amplification, nucleated cell counts were estimated. Clones were read by immunoSEQ multiplex PCR, and TCRdb kept only the in-frame ones, dropping some. The V and J calls and the clone size are those of that table, but D and trimming were determined from the DNA. The sample carries approximately 66,000 clones, about 86% recorded once. Germline V lookup: CDR1 SGDLS, CDR2 YYNGEE. This CDR3 is built from 15 residues. The V and J ends lost 4 bases and 0 bases respectively, with 11 bases between them. The sequence came from a man in his forties or fifties with active COVID-19. The genes are TRBV9 and TRBJ2-1; possible D gene TRBD2, 6 bases. Material for sequencing was peripheral blood. The CDR3 region has the DNA TGTGCCAGCAGCTTTAGCGGTAGCTCCTACAATGAGCAGTTCTTC. It is translated as CASSFSGSSYNEQFF.